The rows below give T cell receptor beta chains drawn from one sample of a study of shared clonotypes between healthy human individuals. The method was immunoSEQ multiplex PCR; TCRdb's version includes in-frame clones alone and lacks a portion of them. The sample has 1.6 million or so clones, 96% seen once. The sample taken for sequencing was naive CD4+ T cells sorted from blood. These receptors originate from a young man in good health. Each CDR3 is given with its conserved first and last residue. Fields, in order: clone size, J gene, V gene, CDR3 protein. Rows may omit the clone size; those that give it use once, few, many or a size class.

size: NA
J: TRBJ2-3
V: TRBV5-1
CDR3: CASSLASAASTDTQYF

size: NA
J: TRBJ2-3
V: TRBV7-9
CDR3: CASSLARTAGTDTQYF

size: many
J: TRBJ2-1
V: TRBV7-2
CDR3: CASSLAGGTEQFF

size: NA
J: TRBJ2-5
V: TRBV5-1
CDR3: CASSTAGGFRPETQYF

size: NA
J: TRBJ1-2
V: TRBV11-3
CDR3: CASSIDGYGYTF

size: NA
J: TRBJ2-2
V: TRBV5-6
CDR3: CASSRLEGANTGELFF

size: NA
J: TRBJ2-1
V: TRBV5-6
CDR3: CASSLPGLAGGGVYNEQFF

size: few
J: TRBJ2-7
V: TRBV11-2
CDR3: CASSLRGF

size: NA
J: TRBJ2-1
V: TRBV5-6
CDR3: CASSAYYNEQFF

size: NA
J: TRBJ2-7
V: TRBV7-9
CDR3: CASSLGGPTYEQYF

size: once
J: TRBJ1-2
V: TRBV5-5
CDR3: CASSPQSFYGYTF

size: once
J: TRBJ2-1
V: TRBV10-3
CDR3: CAIGRDIAYNEQFF

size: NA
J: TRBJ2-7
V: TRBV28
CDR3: CASSETSGGLYEQYF

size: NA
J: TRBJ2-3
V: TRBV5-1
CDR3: CASSFDSRGDTQYF

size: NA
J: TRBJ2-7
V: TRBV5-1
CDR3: CASSLGGQAGRDEQYF

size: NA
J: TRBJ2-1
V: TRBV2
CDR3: CASTLGSGSYNEQFF

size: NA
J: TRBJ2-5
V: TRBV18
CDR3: CASSPGYQETQYF

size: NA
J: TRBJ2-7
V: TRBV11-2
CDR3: CASSVVWAYEQYF

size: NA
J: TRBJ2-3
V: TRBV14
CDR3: CASSPRLSSSTDTQYF

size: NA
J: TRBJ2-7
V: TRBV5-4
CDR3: CASSLADSKEQYF

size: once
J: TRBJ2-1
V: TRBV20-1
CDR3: CSARGGNEQFF

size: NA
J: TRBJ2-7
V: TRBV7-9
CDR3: CASSPRLAGVEQYF

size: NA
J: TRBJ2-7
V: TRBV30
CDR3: CAWSGTTGSPYEQYF

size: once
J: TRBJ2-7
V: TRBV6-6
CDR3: CASSYPANRGPYEQYF

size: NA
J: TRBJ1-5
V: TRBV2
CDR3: CASSPGASNQPQHF